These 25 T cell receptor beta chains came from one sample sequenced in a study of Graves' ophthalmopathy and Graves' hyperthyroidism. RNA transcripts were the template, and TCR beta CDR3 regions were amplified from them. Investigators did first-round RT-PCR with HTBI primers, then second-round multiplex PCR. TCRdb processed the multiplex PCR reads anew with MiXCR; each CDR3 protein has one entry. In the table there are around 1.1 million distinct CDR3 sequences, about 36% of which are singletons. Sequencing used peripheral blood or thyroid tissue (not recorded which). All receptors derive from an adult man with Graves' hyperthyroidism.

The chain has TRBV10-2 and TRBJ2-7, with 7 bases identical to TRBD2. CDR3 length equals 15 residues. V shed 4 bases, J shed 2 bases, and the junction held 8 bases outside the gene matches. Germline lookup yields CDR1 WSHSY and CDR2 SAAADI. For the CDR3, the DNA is TGCGCCAGCAGTGCCGGACTAGGCGGAACCTACGAGCAGTACTTC. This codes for CASSAGLGGTYEQYF.

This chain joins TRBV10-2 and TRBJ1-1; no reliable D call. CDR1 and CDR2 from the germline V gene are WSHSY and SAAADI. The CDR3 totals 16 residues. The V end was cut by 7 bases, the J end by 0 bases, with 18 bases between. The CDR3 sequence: CASMDKGAGMNTEAFF. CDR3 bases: TGCGCCAGCATGGATAAGGGAGCTGGCATGAACACTGAAGCTTTCTTT.

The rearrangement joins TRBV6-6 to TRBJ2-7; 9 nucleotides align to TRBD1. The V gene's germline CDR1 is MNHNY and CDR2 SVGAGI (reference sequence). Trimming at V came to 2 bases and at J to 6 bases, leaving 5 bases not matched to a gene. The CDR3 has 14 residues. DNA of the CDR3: TGTGCCAGCAGTTACGGGACAGGGTGGAGCGAGCAGTACTTC. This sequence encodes CASSYGTGWSEQYF.

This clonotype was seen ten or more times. The CDR3 bases are TGTGCCAGCAGTGGGCAGGGGTTAGAGACCCAGTACTTC. Translation: CASSGQGLETQYF. This sequence joins TRBV25-1 and TRBJ2-5, with D possibly being TRBD1 (6 bases). There are 13 residues in the CDR3. The V and J ends lost 4 bases and 4 bases respectively, with 10 bases between them. Germline CDR1 MGHDK, CDR2 SYGVNS.

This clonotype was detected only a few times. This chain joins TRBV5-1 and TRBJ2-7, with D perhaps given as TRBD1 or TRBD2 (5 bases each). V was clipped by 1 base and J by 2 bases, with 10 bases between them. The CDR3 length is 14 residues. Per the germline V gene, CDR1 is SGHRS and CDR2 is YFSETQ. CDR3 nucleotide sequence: TGCGCCAGCAGCTTGCAAGGGGACCCCTACGAGCAGTACTTC. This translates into CASSLQGDPYEQYF.

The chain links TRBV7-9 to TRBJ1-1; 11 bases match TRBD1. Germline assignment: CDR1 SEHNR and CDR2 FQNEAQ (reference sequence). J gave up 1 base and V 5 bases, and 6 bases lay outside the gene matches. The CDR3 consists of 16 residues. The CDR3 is CASSRDRGYENTEAFF. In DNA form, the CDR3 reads TGTGCCAGCAGCCGGGACAGGGGGTACGAGAACACTGAAGCTTTCTTT.

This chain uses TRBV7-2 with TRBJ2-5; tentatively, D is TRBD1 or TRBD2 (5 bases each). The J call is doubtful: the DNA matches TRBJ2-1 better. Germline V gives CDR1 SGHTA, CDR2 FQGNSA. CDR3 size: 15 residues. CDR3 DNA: TGTGCCAGCAGCCCCGGGACGGCCTCCTACAATGAGCAGTTCTTC. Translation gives CASSPGTASYNEQFF.

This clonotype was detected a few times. The CDR3: CATSEGQKHQPQHF. The DNA for the CDR3 is TGTGCCACCAGTGAGGGACAAAAACATCAGCCCCAGCATTTT. V is TRBV24-1 and J is TRBJ1-5; tentative D call: TRBD1 (6 bases). CDR3 size: 14 residues. V dropped 4 bases and J dropped 5 bases, with 11 bases sitting between them. Germline lookup yields CDR1 KGHDR and CDR2 SFDVKD.

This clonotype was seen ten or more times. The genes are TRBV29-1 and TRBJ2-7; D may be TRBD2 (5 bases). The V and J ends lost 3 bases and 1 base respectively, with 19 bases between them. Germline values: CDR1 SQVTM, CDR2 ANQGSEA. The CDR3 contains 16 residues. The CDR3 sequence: CSVEYGPYGESYEQYF. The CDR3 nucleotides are TGCAGCGTTGAGTATGGGCCTTACGGGGAGTCCTACGAGCAGTACTTC.

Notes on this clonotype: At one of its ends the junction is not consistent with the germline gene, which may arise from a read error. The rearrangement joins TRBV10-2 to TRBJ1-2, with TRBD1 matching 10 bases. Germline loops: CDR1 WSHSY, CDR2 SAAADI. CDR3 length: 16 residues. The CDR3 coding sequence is TGTGCCAGCAGTTACAACCGGGACAGGGGAAACTATGGCTACACCTTC. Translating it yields CASSYNRDRGNYGYTF.

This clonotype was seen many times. DNA for the CDR3: TGCAGTGCCAGGTCCGGGAATAATGAAAAACTGTTTTTT. This codes for CSARSGNNEKLFF. The chain has TRBV20-1 and TRBJ1-4; D gene unclear. Between the trimmed V and J ends, which lost 6 bases and 4 bases, there was a span of 12 bases. CDR3 length equals 13 residues. In germline, CDR1 is DFQATT, CDR2 SNEGSKA (reference sequence).

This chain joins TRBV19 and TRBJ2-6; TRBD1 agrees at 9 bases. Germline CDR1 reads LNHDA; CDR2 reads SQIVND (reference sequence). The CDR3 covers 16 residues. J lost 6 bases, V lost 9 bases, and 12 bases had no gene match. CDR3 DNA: TGTGCCAGAGGACAGGGGAGGAGGACAGCGGCCAACGTCCTGACTTTC. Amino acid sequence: CARGQGRRTAANVLTF.

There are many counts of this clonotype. The CDR3, as DNA: TGTGCCAGCCGCTTGAAGGGTAGTAGCAATCAGCCCCAGCATTTT. Protein product: CASRLKGSSNQPQHF. The chain couples TRBV19 to TRBJ1-5; D not certain. V lost 9 bases and J lost 0, with 15 bases in between. There are 15 residues in the CDR3. The germline CDR1 and CDR2 sequences are LNHDA and SQIVND (reference sequence).

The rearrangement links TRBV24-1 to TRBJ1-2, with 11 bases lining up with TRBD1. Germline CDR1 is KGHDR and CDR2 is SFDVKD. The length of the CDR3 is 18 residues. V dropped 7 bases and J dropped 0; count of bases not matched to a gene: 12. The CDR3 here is CATSEDRGLGVTNYGYTF. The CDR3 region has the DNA TGTGCCACCAGCGAGGACAGGGGGCTTGGAGTTACTAACTATGGCTACACCTTC.

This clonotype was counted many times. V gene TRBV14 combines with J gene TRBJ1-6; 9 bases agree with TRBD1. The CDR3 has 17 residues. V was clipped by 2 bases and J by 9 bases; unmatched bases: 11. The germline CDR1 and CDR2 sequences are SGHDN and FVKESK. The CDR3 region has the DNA TGTGCCAGCAGCCAATATGGAGACAGGGGGTTTCGTTCACCCCTCCACTTT. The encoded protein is CASSQYGDRGFRSPLHF.

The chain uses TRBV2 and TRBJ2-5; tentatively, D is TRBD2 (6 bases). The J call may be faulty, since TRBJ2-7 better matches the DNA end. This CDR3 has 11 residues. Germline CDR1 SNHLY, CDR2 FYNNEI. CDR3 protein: CASIGGDEQYF. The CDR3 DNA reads TGTGCCAGCATAGGAGGGGACGAGCAGTACTTC.

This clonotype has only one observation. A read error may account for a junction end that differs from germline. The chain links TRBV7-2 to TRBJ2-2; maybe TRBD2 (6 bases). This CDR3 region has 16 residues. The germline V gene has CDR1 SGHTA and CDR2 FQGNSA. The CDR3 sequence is CASSLVAGPNAGELFF. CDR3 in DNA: TGTGCCAGCAGCTTAGTGGCGGGGCCGAACGCCGGGGAGCTGTTTTTT.

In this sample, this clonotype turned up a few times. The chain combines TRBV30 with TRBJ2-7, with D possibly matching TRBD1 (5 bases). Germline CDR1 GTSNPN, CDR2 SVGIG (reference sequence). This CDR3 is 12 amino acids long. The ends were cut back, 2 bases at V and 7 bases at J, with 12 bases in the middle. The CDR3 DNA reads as TGTGCCTGGAGTCCAGGGTACGAAGAGCAGTACTTC. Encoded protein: CAWSPGYEEQYF.

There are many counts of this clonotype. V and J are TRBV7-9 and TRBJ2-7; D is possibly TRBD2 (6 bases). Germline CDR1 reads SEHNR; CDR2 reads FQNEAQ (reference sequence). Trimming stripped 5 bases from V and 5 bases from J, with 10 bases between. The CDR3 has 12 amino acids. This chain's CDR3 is CASSTGGDEQYF. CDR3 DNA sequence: TGTGCCAGCAGCACCGGGGGAGACGAGCAGTACTTC.

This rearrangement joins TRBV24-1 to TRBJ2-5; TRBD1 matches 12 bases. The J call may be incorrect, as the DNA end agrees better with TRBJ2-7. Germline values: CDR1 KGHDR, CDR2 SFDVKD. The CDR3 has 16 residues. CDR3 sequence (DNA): TGTGCCACCAGTGATTTTCCGGGACAGGGGGCATACGAGCAGTACTTC. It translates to CATSDFPGQGAYEQYF.

Here the CDR3 DNA reads TGTGCCAGCAGCGAGTGGGACAGGGCCAACGTCCTGACTTTC. Protein: CASSEWDRANVLTF. The chain joins TRBV6-5 to TRBJ2-6, with D possibly matching TRBD1 (6 bases). The CDR3 has 14 residues. Germline V lookup: CDR1 MNHEY, CDR2 SVGAGI. V gave up 6 bases and J gave up 5 bases, with 11 bases separating them.

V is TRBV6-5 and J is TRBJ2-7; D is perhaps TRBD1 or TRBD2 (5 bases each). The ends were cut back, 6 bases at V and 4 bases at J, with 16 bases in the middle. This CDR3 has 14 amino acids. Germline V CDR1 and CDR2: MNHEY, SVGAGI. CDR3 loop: CASSYDSWGYEQYF. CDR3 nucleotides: TGTGCCAGCAGCTACGACAGTTGGGGGTACGAGCAGTACTTC.

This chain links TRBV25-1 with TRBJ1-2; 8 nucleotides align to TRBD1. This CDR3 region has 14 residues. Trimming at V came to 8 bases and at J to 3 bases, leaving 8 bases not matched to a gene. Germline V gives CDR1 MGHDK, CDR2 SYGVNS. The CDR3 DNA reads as TGTGCCAGCGAAAGGGCAGGGGGCCACTATGGCTACACCTTC. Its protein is CASERAGGHYGYTF.

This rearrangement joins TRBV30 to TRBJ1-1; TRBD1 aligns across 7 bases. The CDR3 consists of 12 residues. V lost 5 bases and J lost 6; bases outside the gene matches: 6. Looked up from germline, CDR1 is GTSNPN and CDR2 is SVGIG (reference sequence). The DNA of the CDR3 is TGTGCCTGGCGACAGGGAAGGGCTGAAGCTTTCTTT. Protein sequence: CAWRQGRAEAFF.

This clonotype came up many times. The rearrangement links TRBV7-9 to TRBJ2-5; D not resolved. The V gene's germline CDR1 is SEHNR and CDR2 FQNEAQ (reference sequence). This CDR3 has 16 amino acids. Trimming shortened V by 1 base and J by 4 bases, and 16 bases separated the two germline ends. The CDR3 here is CASSLVPVSYSETQYF. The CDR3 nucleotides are TGTGCCAGCAGCTTAGTCCCTGTGTCTTACTCAGAGACCCAGTACTTC.